One sample yielded the 3 T cell receptor beta chains listed below, sequenced in a study of T-cell memory formation after mild COVID-19. Each CDR3 protein gets one entry after TCRdb re-called the 5' RACE reads with MiXCR. The profile shows about 210,000 distinct CDR3 sequences, 10% of them singletons. Input material: PBMCs or a T cell subset sorted from them (not recorded which). The source is a man between 18 and 35 years old who had mild COVID-19 (a few samples of this study predate the infection). Cell type and time point are not known.

This clonotype occurred a few times. This chain connects TRBV5-1 to TRBJ2-3; possibly TRBD2 for D (6 bases). Between the trimmed V and J ends, which lost 0 bases and 4 bases, there was a span of 12 bases. This CDR3 comprises 15 residues. CDR1 and CDR2 from the germline V gene are SGHRS and YFSETQ. The CDR3: CASSLGSPGADTQYF. The CDR3 DNA is TGCGCCAGCAGCTTGGGGTCTCCGGGGGCAGATACGCAGTATTTT.

This clonotype was counted a few times. The chain couples TRBV25-1 to TRBJ1-5, with D possibly being TRBD1 (6 bases). CDR1 is MGHDK, CDR2 SYGVNS, per germline. The germline V and J ends were trimmed by 7 bases and 2 bases, with 15 bases remaining between them. This CDR3 spans 15 amino acids. The CDR3 reads CASTQTGTGNQPQHF. DNA of the CDR3: TGTGCCAGCACCCAAACAGGGACCGGCAATCAGCCCCAGCATTTT.

Only a few counts were recorded for this clonotype. The rearrangement joins TRBV5-1 to TRBJ2-3; tentative D call: TRBD1 (5 bases). Germline loops: CDR1 SGHRS, CDR2 YFSETQ. CDR3 size: 14 residues. Trimming shortened V by 0 bases and J by 6 bases, and 11 bases separated the two germline ends. For the CDR3, the DNA is TGCGCCAGCAGCTTGGGGGGCCGTGGGGATACGCAGTATTTT. It translates to CASSLGGRGDTQYF.